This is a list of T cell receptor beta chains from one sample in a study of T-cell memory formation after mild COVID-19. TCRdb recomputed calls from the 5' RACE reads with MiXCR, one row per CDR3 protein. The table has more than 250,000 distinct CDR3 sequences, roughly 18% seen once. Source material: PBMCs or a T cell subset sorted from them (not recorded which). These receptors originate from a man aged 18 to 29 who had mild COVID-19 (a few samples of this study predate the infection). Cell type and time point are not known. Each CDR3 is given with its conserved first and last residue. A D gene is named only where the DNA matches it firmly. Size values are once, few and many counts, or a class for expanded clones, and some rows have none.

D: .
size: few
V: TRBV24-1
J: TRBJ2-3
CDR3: CATSEPITDTQYF
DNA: TGTGCCACCAGTGAACCTATCACAGATACGCAGTATTTT

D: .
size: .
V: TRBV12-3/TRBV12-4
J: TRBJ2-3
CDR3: CASSLGRSTQYF
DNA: TGTGCCAGCAGTTTAGGGAGGAGTACGCAGTATTTT

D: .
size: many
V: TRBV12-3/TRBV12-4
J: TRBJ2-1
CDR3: CASTTPGQSYNEQFF
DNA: TGTGCCAGCACTACCCCCGGACAGTCCTACAATGAGCAGTTCTTC

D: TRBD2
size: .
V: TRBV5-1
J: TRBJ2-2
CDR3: CASSHYNLAGDTGELFF
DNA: TGCGCCAGCAGCCACTATAACCTAGCGGGAGACACCGGGGAGCTGTTTTTT

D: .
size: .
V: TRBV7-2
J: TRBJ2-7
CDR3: CASSHARIRNEQYF
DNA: TGTGCCAGCAGCCATGCCAGGATCCGGAACGAGCAGTACTTC

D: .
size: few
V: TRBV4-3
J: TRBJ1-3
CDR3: CASSQDTRQLFGNTIYF
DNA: TGCGCCAGCAGCCAAGACACCCGACAGTTATTTGGAAACACCATATATTTT

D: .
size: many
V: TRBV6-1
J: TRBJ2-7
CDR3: CASSEAADSAYEQYF
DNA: TGTGCCAGCAGTGAAGCGGCAGACAGCGCCTACGAGCAGTACTTC

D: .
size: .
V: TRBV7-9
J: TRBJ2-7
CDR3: CASSLVLGDVEQYF
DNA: TGTGCCAGCAGCTTAGTCCTAGGGGACGTAGAGCAGTACTTC

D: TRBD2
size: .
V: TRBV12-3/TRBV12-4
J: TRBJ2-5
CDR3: CASSSERGHQETQYF
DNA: TGTGCCAGCAGTTCCGAGCGGGGGCACCAAGAGACCCAGTACTTC

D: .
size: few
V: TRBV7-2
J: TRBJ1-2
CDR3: CASSSPSLDGYTF
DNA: TGTGCCAGCAGCTCCCCATCTTTGGACGGCTACACCTTC

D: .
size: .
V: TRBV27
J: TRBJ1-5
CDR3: CASSFLGAVNQPQHF
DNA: TGTGCCAGCAGTTTCCTCGGGGCAGTCAATCAGCCCCAGCATTTT

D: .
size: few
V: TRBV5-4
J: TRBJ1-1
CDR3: CASSPGGDGNTEAFF
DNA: TGTGCCAGCAGCCCGGGCGGGGATGGGAACACTGAAGCTTTCTTT

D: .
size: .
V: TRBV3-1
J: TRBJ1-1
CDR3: CASSQTGGQEAFF
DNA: TGTGCCAGCAGCCAGACTGGGGGACAAGAAGCTTTCTTT

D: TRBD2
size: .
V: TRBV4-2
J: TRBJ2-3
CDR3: CASSAAGGFTDTQYF
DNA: TGTGCCAGCAGCGCAGCGGGGGGATTCACAGATACGCAGTATTTT

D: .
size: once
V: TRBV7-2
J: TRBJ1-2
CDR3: CSSSLDREGYTF
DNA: TGTTCCAGCAGCTTGGACAGAGAGGGCTACACCTTC

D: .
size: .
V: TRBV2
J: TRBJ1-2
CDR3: CASITTGYYGYTF
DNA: TGTGCCAGCATCACGACAGGCTACTATGGCTACACCTTC

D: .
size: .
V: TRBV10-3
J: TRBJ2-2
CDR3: CAISESGIRNTGELFF
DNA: TGTGCCATCAGTGAAAGTGGGATCCGAAACACCGGGGAGCTGTTTTTT

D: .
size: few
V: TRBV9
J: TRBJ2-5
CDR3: CAAARGLQETQYF
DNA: TGTGCCGCCGCTAGGGGATTACAAGAGACCCAGTACTTC

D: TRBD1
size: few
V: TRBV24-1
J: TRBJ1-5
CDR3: CATSDLGDRGNQPQHF
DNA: TGTGCCACCAGTGATTTGGGAGACAGGGGCAATCAGCCCCAGCATTTT

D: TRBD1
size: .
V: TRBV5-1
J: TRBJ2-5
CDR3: CASTGTVVETQYF
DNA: TGCGCCAGTACCGGGACAGTGGTAGAGACCCAGTACTTC

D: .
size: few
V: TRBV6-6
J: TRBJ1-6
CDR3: CASSSEQGGNSPLHF
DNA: TGTGCCAGCAGTTCCGAGCAGGGAGGGAATTCACCCCTCCACTTT

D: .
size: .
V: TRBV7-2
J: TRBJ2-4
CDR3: CASSLGTIQYF
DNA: TGTGCCAGCAGCTTAGGAACCATTCAGTACTTC

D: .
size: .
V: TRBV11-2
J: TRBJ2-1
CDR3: CASSLEVSPEQFF
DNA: TGTGCCAGCAGCTTAGAAGTCAGTCCTGAGCAGTTCTTC

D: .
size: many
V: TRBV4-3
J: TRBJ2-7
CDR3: CASSTLSYEQYF
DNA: TGCGCCAGCAGCACCCTCTCCTACGAGCAGTACTTC

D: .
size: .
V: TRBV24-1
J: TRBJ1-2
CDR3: CATSDAWGYGYTF
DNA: TGTGCCACCAGTGACGCCTGGGGCTATGGCTACACCTTC

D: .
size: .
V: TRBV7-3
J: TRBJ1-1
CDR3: CASSFSFHREAFF
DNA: TGTGCCAGCAGCTTTTCATTTCACAGGGAAGCTTTCTTT

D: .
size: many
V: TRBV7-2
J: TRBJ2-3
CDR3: CASSLGVRPPPESDTQYF
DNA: TGTGCCAGCAGCTTGGGGGTGCGGCCTCCCCCGGAATCCGATACGCAGTATTTT

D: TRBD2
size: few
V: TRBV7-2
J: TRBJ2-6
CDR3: CASSSRQLAGGTISGANVLTF
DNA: TGTGCCAGCAGCTCTCGGCAACTAGCGGGGGGAACCATCTCTGGGGCCAACGTCCTGACTTTC

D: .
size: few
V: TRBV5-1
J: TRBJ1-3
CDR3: CASSLVAGNTIYF
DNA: TGCGCCAGCAGCTTGGTTGCAGGAAACACCATATATTTT

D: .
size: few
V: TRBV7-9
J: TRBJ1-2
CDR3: CASSSLRGTNYGYTF
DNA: TGTGCCAGCAGCTCCCTACGTGGGACTAACTATGGCTACACCTTC

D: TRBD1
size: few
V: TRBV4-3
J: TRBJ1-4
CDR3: CASSHWTGAEKLFF
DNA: TGCGCCAGCAGCCACTGGACAGGCGCCGAAAAACTGTTTTTT

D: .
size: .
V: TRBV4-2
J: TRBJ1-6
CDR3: CASSQGEGRGNSPLHF
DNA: TGTGCCAGCAGCCAAGGGGAGGGGCGTGGAAATTCACCCCTCCACTTT

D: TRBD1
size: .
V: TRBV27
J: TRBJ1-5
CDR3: CASSLRQGGNQPQHF
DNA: TGTGCCAGCAGTCTTCGGCAGGGGGGCAATCAGCCCCAGCATTTT

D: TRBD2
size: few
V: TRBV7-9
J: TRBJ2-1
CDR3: CASSSPGTSSREVVHEQFF
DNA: TGTGCCAGCAGCTCCCCTGGGACTAGCAGTCGGGAAGTCGTTCATGAGCAGTTCTTC

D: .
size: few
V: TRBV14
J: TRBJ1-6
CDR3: CASSPGHLRSSYNSPLHF
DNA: TGTGCCAGCAGCCCGGGACACCTTAGAAGCTCCTATAATTCACCCCTCCACTTT

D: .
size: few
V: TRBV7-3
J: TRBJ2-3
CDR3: CASSLGPRGRTDTQYF
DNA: TGTGCCAGCAGCTTGGGACCCCGGGGGCGCACAGATACGCAGTATTTT

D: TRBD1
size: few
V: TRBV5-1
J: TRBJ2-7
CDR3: CASSTWTGEEQYF
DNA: TGCGCCAGCAGCACTTGGACAGGGGAGGAGCAGTACTTC

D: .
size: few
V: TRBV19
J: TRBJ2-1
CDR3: CASSTGNEQFF
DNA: TGTGCCAGCTCGACAGGCAATGAGCAGTTCTTC

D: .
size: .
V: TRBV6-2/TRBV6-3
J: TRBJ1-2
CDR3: CASGTAYGYTF
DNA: TGTGCCAGCGGGACGGCCTATGGCTACACCTTC

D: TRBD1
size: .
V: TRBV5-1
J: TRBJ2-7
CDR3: CASSSLPGTGSYEQYF
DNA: TGCGCCAGCAGCTCACTCCCCGGGACAGGGAGCTACGAGCAGTACTTC

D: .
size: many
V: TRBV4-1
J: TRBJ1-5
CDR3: CASSQGNQPQHF
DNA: TGCGCCAGCAGCCAGGGCAATCAGCCCCAGCATTTT

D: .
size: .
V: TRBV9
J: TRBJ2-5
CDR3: CASSVGAAGETQYF
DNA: TGTGCCAGCAGCGTAGGCGCGGCCGGGGAGACTCAGTACTTC

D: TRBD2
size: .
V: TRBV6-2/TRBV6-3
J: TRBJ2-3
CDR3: CASSRLAGNTDTQYF
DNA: TGTGCCAGCAGTCGACTAGCGGGGAACACAGATACGCAGTATTTT

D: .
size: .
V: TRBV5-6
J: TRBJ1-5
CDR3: CASSLDRVWQPQHF
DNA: TGTGCCAGCAGCTTGGACAGGGTATGGCAGCCCCAGCATTTT

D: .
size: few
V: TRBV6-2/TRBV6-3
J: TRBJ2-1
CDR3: CASRPRWNEQFF
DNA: TGTGCCAGCAGACCTAGGTGGAATGAGCAGTTCTTC

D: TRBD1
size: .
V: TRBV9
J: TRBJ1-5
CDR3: CASSLSPDRGPISNQPQHF
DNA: TGTGCCAGCAGTCTTAGCCCTGACAGGGGGCCGATAAGCAATCAGCCCCAGCATTTT

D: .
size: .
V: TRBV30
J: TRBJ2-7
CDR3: CAWSAFYEQYF
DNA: TGTGCCTGGAGTGCTTTCTACGAGCAGTACTTC